A single sample gave rise to the 17 T cell receptor beta chains below, sequenced in a study of technical replicates of blood from a handful of donors. Repertoires were generated with immunoSEQ multiplex PCR, while TCRdb's copy carries only in-frame clones and drops some. The repertoire has 80,000 or so clones, roughly four fifths of them found once; the top ten carry roughly 4%. The sequenced sample was PBMCs. The receptors were gathered from a human donor in good health. Some clones in this sample may be carry-over from other donors' samples.

On this clone: The junction and the germline gene differ at one end; a read error may be behind it. The genes are TRBV19 and TRBJ2-3, with D tentatively TRBD1 (6 bases). This CDR3 is built from 11 residues. Germline V CDR1 and CDR2: LNHDA, SQIVND (reference sequence). This chain's CDR3 is CASSLGHLIRF. CDR3 nucleotides: TGTGCCAGTAGTTTGGGACACCTGATACGTTTT.

The V gene is TRBV13, the J gene TRBJ1-6, with TRBD1 matching over 7 bases. Germline V gene data show CDR1 as PRHDT and CDR2 as FYEKMQ (reference sequence). V shed 5 bases, J shed 4 bases, and the junction held 23 bases outside the gene matches. The length of the CDR3 is 21 residues. This chain's CDR3 is CASSGGDQQLPGQHYNSPLHF. As DNA, the CDR3 is TGTGCCAGCAGCGGCGGGGACCAGCAGCTTCCGGGACAGCATTATAATTCACCCCTCCACTTT.

CDR3 sequence: CASSQDPVGHEQYF. Written as DNA, the CDR3 is TGCGCCAGCAGCCAAGATCCGGTGGGCCACGAGCAGTACTTC. This chain links TRBV4-1 with TRBJ2-7; D is unclear. The germline V gene has CDR1 MGHRA and CDR2 YSYEKL. The CDR3 extends over 14 amino acids. Trimming pared 0 bases from V and 5 bases from J, leaving 11 bases between.

The chain is built from TRBV6-1 and TRBJ2-1; D remains ambiguous. CDR1 is MNHNS and CDR2 is SASEGT in the germline V gene. The CDR3 sequence is 13 residues long. Trimming took off 2 bases at V and 4 bases at J, with 6 bases between the two ends. The CDR3 reads CASSETRYNEQFF. CDR3 in DNA: TGTGCCAGCAGTGAAACCCGGTACAATGAGCAGTTCTTC.

Remarks on this clone: Distinct nucleotide sequences in the sample also encode this CDR3. V is TRBV7-9 and J is TRBJ2-3; perhaps TRBD2 as D (6 bases). Deletions cut 3 bases from V and 0 bases from J, with 10 bases between. This CDR3 has 15 amino acids. Germline lookup yields CDR1 SEHNR and CDR2 FQNEAQ (reference sequence). CDR3 sequence: CASSFMEGSTDTQYF. CDR3 in DNA: TGTGCCAGCAGCTTCATGGAGGGCAGCACAGATACGCAGTATTTT.

CDR3 sequence (DNA): TGCAGCGCCGCAGATAATGAAAAACTGTTTTTT. This sequence encodes CSAADNEKLFF. This chain joins TRBV29-1 and TRBJ1-4; D gene ambiguous. The CDR3 loop spans 11 amino acids. Between the trimmed V and J ends, which lost 7 bases and 4 bases, there was a span of 7 bases. Germline V gene sequence: CDR1 SQVTM, CDR2 ANQGSEA.

The V call is TRBV7-2, the J call TRBJ2-1; 7 nucleotides agree with TRBD1. After removal of 5 bases from V and 2 bases from J, the junction contained 9 bases not matched to a gene. This CDR3 contains 16 residues. Looked up from germline, CDR1 is SGHTA and CDR2 is FQGNSA. This CDR3 is CASSTRQGRTYNEQFF. For the CDR3, the DNA is TGTGCCAGCAGCACCAGACAGGGAAGGACCTACAATGAGCAGTTCTTC. Together with reference TRBV7-2 and TRBJ2-1, the CDR3 gives the full variable domain: GAGVSQSPSNKVTEKGKDVELRCDPISGHTALYWYRQSLGQGLEFLIYFQGNSAPDKSGLPSDRFSAERTGGSVSTLTIQRTQQEDSAVYLCASSTRQGRTYNEQFFGPGTRLTVL.

This clone was detected a few times. V gene TRBV4-1 combines with J gene TRBJ2-5; D perhaps matches TRBD2 (6 bases). Germline V CDR1 and CDR2: MGHRA, YSYEKL. This CDR3 has 13 residues. Trimming took off 2 bases at V and 5 bases at J, with 9 bases between the two ends. This CDR3 is CASSQSGEETQYF. The CDR3 DNA follows: TGCGCCAGCAGCCAATCGGGGGAGGAGACCCAGTACTTC.

The genes are TRBV4-1 and TRBJ2-3; 11 positions agree with TRBD2. Looked up from germline, CDR1 is MGHRA and CDR2 is YSYEKL. The CDR3 runs to 16 residues. V was clipped by 3 bases and J by 1 base; unmatched bases: 3. In DNA form, the CDR3 reads TGCGCCAGCAGCCAGCTAGCGGGGGGCGGCACAGATACGCAGTATTTT. Translation gives CASSQLAGGGTDTQYF.

V is TRBV28 and J is TRBJ1-1; TRBD1 matches 8 bases. V shed 6 bases, J shed 5 bases, and the junction held 11 bases outside the gene matches. The CDR3 runs to 15 residues. Germline V gene sequence: CDR1 MDHEN, CDR2 SYDVKM. In nucleotides, the CDR3 is TGTGCCAGCAGCCCAGCGCGACAGGGGCGAACTGAAGCTTTCTTT. Translated, it gives CASSPARQGRTEAFF.

This sequence joins TRBV7-3 and TRBJ1-3, with TRBD1 as a possible D gene (5 bases). V was trimmed by 5 bases and J by 0 bases, leaving 11 bases between them. The CDR3 is 15 residues long. Germline V gene lookup returns CDR1 SGHTA and CDR2 FQGTGA. CDR3 coding DNA: TGTGCCAGCAGCCCAGACAGTTCCTCTGGAAACACCATATATTTT. It encodes CASSPDSSSGNTIYF. The complete variable domain, with remaining parts taken from reference TRBV7-3 and TRBJ1-3, reads GAGVSQTPSNKVTEKGKYVELRCDPISGHTALYWYRQSLGQGPEFLIYFQGTGAADDSGLPNDRFFAVRPEGSVSTLKIQRTERGDSAVYLCASSPDSSSGNTIYFGEGSWLTVV.

The J gene is TRBJ1-5, the V gene TRBV7-2; TRBD1 matches at 7 bases. Germline V CDR1 and CDR2: SGHTA, FQGNSA. Germline trimming cut 5 bases from V and 2 bases from J; bases unmatched to any gene: 9. This CDR3 has 16 residues. CDR3 sequence reads: CASSHRQGRGNQPQHF. In DNA form, the CDR3 reads TGTGCCAGCAGCCACCGACAGGGAAGAGGCAATCAGCCCCAGCATTTT.

The chain uses TRBV19 and TRBJ2-5; D is perhaps TRBD2 (5 bases). Germline V lookup: CDR1 LNHDA, CDR2 SQIVND (reference sequence). V was shortened by 5 bases and J by 0 bases, with 16 bases between the two germline ends. The CDR3 loop spans 16 amino acids. The CDR3 DNA is TGTGCCAGTAGTGAGGGAGCTATATCCAACCAAGAGACCCAGTACTTC. Amino acid sequence: CASSEGAISNQETQYF.

The CDR3 reads CASRRGAGPYEQYF. The CDR3 DNA is TGTGCCAGCAGGCGGGGGGCAGGGCCCTACGAGCAGTACTTC. This chain connects TRBV28 to TRBJ2-7; the match to TRBD2 covers 8 bases. Germline V gene data show CDR1 as MDHEN and CDR2 as SYDVKM. The CDR3 is made up of 14 amino acids. V shed 6 bases and J 2 bases; nucleotides not matched to a gene: 6.

The V call is TRBV2, the J call TRBJ2-2; 12 bases line up with TRBD2. V was clipped by 4 bases and J by 7 bases; unmatched bases: 4. This CDR3 has 15 amino acids. Germline CDR1 SNHLY, CDR2 FYNNEI. The CDR3: CASSGASGRVGELFF. CDR3 DNA: TGTGCCAGCAGTGGGGCTAGCGGGAGGGTCGGGGAGCTGTTTTTT. Combining the CDR3 with reference TRBV2 and TRBJ2-2 gives the whole variable domain EPEVTQTPSHQVTQMGQEVILRCVPISNHLYFYWYRQILGQKVEFLVSFYNNEISEKSEIFDDQFSVERPDGSNFTLKIRSTKLEDSAMYFCASSGASGRVGELFFGEGSRLTVL.

The rearrangement uses TRBV27 and TRBJ2-6, with 13 nucleotides matching TRBD2. The V segment lost 5 bases and the J segment 0 bases; nucleotides outside the gene matches: 4. This CDR3 spans 18 amino acids. CDR1 is MNHEY, CDR2 SMNVEV, per germline (reference sequence). This chain's CDR3 is CASSQTSGGASGANVLTF. The CDR3 bases are TGTGCCAGCAGTCAAACTAGCGGGGGGGCCTCTGGGGCCAACGTCCTGACTTTC.

DNA for the CDR3: TGTGCCAGCAGCTCCGGACGGCAGGGGGCAGGAGGCTACACCTTC. It specifies CASSSGRQGAGGYTF. The chain recombines TRBV7-9 with TRBJ1-2; 8 nucleotides align to TRBD1. Looked up from germline, CDR1 is SEHNR and CDR2 is FQNEAQ (reference sequence). There are 15 residues in the CDR3. The J segment lost 8 bases and the V segment lost 4 bases, leaving 12 bases of the junction unmatched.